Shown below are 28 T cell receptor beta chains from a single sample sequenced in a study of blood T cell repertoires in COVID-19. Libraries were prepared by immunoSEQ multiplex PCR; TCRdb keeps only in-frame clonotypes and omits some of them. The sample yields some 270,000 clones, 85% to 90% seen once. Sequenced material: peripheral blood. The receptors come from a woman in her sixties or seventies with COVID-19, enrolled during active disease.

The V gene is TRBV6-2 or TRBV6-3, the J gene TRBJ1-5; 7 bases line up with TRBD1. The trim removed 6 bases at V and 0 bases at J, leaving 2 bases unmatched. The CDR3 spans 14 residues. Germline V gives CDR1 MNHEY, CDR2 SVGEGT. In nucleotides, the CDR3 is TGTGCCAGCAGCTCAGGGGGTAGCAATCAGCCCCAGCATTTT. This codes for CASSSGGSNQPQHF.

In its sample, this clone was seen once. J is TRBJ1-3 and V is TRBV2; D remains unclear. This CDR3 region has 16 residues. The ends were cut back, 4 bases at V and 0 bases at J, with 13 bases in the middle. Germline-derived CDR1 and CDR2 are SNHLY and FYNNEI. The CDR3 DNA sequence: TGTGCCAGCAGTGGATCCCGTGCGTCCTCTGGAAACACCATATATTTT. It codes for CASSGSRASSGNTIYF.

V is TRBV6-5 and J is TRBJ1-3; 7 nucleotides agree with TRBD1. The CDR3 covers 16 residues. Germline V gives CDR1 MNHEY, CDR2 SVGAGI. Trimming cost V 2 bases and J 0 bases; bases outside gene matches: 4. The CDR3 DNA sequence: TGTGCCAGCAGTTACACAAACAGGGGCTCTGGAAACACCATATATTTT. This sequence encodes CASSYTNRGSGNTIYF.

This chain connects TRBV15 to TRBJ1-6, with no clear D. The CDR3 loop spans 13 amino acids. The V gene lost 4 bases and the J gene lost 6 bases, with 7 bases spanning the gap. Germline values: CDR1 LNHNV, CDR2 YYDKDF (reference sequence). In DNA, the CDR3 is TGTGCCACCAGCATCTCGGGTAATTCACCCCTCCACTTT. Protein product: CATSISGNSPLHF.

The V call is TRBV27, the J call TRBJ1-6; D is uncertain. CDR1 is MNHEY and CDR2 is SMNVEV in the germline V gene (reference sequence). Deletions cut 3 bases from V and 10 bases from J, with 16 bases between. This CDR3 is built from 15 residues. The CDR3 DNA follows: TGTGCCAGCAGTTTTAGCGGGTCAGGCGGCTCACCCCTCCACTTT. Amino acid sequence: CASSFSGSGGSPLHF.

This clone occurred once. The gene calls are TRBV7-2 and TRBJ1-2; 8 nucleotides match TRBD1. The CDR3 length is 14 residues. CDR1 and CDR2 (germline): SGHTA, FQGNSA. J gave up 2 bases and V 4 bases, and 3 bases lay outside the gene matches. The CDR3 nucleotides read TGTGCCAGCAGCTCGAGACAGGGGAACTATGGCTACACCTTC. It codes for CASSSRQGNYGYTF.

The J gene is TRBJ1-2, the V gene TRBV9, with D unclear. Germline CDR1 reads SGDLS; CDR2 reads YYNGEE. Trimming left V 3 bases short and J 4 bases short, with 16 bases between. This CDR3 has 15 residues. CDR3 sequence: CASSASGPMVYGYTF. The CDR3 DNA is TGTGCCAGCAGCGCCAGCGGCCCGATGGTCTATGGCTACACCTTC.

The chain is built from TRBV5-1 and TRBJ1-5; possible D gene TRBD1, 5 bases. The CDR3 sequence is 15 residues long. Germline V lookup: CDR1 SGHRS, CDR2 YFSETQ. V was shortened by 6 bases and J by 2 bases, with 15 bases between the two germline ends. CDR3 amino acids: CASNDQGSGNQPQHF. In DNA, the CDR3 is TGCGCCAGCAATGACCAGGGTTCTGGCAATCAGCCCCAGCATTTT.

The V and J genes are TRBV7-2 and TRBJ2-2; tentatively, D is TRBD2 (5 bases). Germline CDR1 is SGHTA and CDR2 is FQGNSA. The CDR3 totals 16 residues. V was pared by 5 bases and J by 0 bases, with 13 bases between. CDR3 sequence (DNA): TGTGCCAGCAGCCAGCAGAGGGCCCCGAACACCGGGGAGCTGTTTTTT. Its translation is CASSQQRAPNTGELFF.

This chain connects TRBV18 to TRBJ2-1; D remains ambiguous. V lost 4 bases to trimming and J lost 6 bases, with 10 bases between them. The CDR3 runs to 13 residues. The germline CDR1 and CDR2 sequences are KGHSH and LQKENI. The CDR3 protein is CASSRSPGNEQFF. CDR3 DNA: TGTGCCAGCTCACGGTCCCCCGGCAATGAGCAGTTCTTC.

The chain has TRBV7-2 and TRBJ1-3; D possibly corresponds to TRBD1 (6 bases). The CDR3 is made up of 16 amino acids. Germline V gene lookup returns CDR1 SGHTA and CDR2 FQGNSA. V lost 5 bases and J 1 base, leaving 15 bases between the germline ends. The CDR3 coding sequence is TGTGCCAGCAGCCCAGACAGGACAACTTCTGGAAACACCATATATTTT. Its translation is CASSPDRTTSGNTIYF.

The chain carries TRBV7-9 and TRBJ2-1; 9 bases fit TRBD1. CDR3 length: 19 amino acids. The germline V gene has CDR1 SEHNR and CDR2 FQNEAQ (reference sequence). Unmatched junction bases numbered 14, after V lost 5 bases and J lost 0 bases. This chain's CDR3 is CASSTRDRDYPRSYNEQFF. In DNA form, the CDR3 reads TGTGCCAGCAGCACCCGGGACAGGGATTATCCTCGCTCCTACAATGAGCAGTTCTTC.

The rearrangement uses TRBV5-1 and TRBJ1-6; possible D gene TRBD1, 5 bases. The germline gives CDR1 SGHRS, CDR2 YFSETQ. Trimming cost V 5 bases and J 0 bases, with 21 bases left between them. This CDR3 is 19 amino acids long. Written as DNA, the CDR3 is TGCGCCAGCAGACCCCGGGCCTTAGGGGAAAGCTCCTATAATTCACCCCTCCACTTT. Protein: CASRPRALGESSYNSPLHF.

V and J are TRBV6-1 and TRBJ1-3; D remains ambiguous. The CDR3 is 15 amino acids. Germline V lookup: CDR1 MNHNS, CDR2 SASEGT. Trimming pared 2 bases from V and 1 base from J, leaving 9 bases between. DNA of the CDR3: TGTGCCAGCAGTGAAAATTTATCTTCTGGAAACACCATATATTTT. Translating it yields CASSENLSSGNTIYF.

This clone has just one count. This sequence joins TRBV16 and TRBJ1-2, with 8 bases that match TRBD1. There are 12 residues in the CDR3. Germline-derived CDR1 and CDR2 are KGHSY and FQNENV. V lost 4 bases, J lost 12 bases, and 7 bases stayed unmatched. CDR3 residues: CASSLLPGQDTF. The CDR3 DNA reads as TGTGCCAGCAGCCTTCTCCCGGGACAGGACACCTTC.

The V call is TRBV5-6, the J call TRBJ1-3, with 8 bases aligning to TRBD1. Germline V lookup: CDR1 SGHDT, CDR2 YYEEEE. V shed 0 bases and J 2 bases; nucleotides not matched to a gene: 7. This CDR3 contains 17 residues. The CDR3 sequence is CASSLASVRGPGNTIYF. The DNA of the CDR3 is TGTGCCAGCAGCTTGGCCTCAGTCAGGGGGCCTGGAAACACCATATATTTT.

In nucleotides, the CDR3 is TGTGCCAGCAGCCCGGACAGCCTTTGGGGGACTGAAGCTTTCTTT. Residues: CASSPDSLWGTEAFF. The chain couples TRBV5-4 to TRBJ1-1; weak D call: TRBD1 (6 bases). The V gene lost 4 bases and the J gene lost 5 bases, with 18 bases spanning the gap. Germline CDR1 reads SGHNT; CDR2 reads YYREEE (reference sequence). This CDR3 spans 15 amino acids.

This clone was observed a handful of times. This chain joins TRBV19 and TRBJ1-5, with TRBD1 identical over 7 bases. The CDR3 covers 15 residues. Germline V gene sequence: CDR1 LNHDA, CDR2 SQIVND (reference sequence). V lost 3 bases to trimming and J lost 4 bases; unmatched junction nucleotides: 6. This CDR3 is CASSINRGLNQPQHF. CDR3 DNA: TGTGCCAGTAGTATTAACAGGGGTTTGAATCAGCCCCAGCATTTT.

The V call is TRBV4-3, the J call TRBJ2-3; TRBD2 might be the D (6 bases). The CDR3 totals 16 residues. Germline CDR1 and CDR2: LGHNA and YSLEER. The V end lost 1 base, the J end lost 1 base, and 12 bases lay between the germline ends. CDR3 in DNA: TGCGCCAGCAGCCAAGTCTCCGGCGGGGGCACAGATACGCAGTATTTT. Amino acids: CASSQVSGGGTDTQYF.

This clone was seen a few times. The chain couples TRBV10-3 to TRBJ2-1, with 7 bases lining up with TRBD1. The CDR3 is 14 amino acids. Unmatched junction bases numbered 11, after V lost 9 bases and J lost 6 bases. Per the germline V gene, CDR1 is ENHRY and CDR2 is SYGVKD. CDR3 sequence reads: CAINKPQGSNEQFF. The CDR3 bases are TGTGCCATAAACAAGCCACAGGGGTCCAATGAGCAGTTCTTC.

This chain joins TRBV27 and TRBJ1-6; no clear D gene. Trimming cost V 0 bases and J 10 bases, with 16 bases left between them. The CDR3 sequence is 16 residues long. CDR1 and CDR2 (germline): MNHEY, SMNVEV (reference sequence). CDR3 residues: CASSLSFPPLGSPLHF. As DNA, the CDR3 is TGTGCCAGCAGTTTATCGTTCCCCCCCCTGGGCTCACCCCTCCACTTT.

This clone has a single count. The chain recombines TRBV7-6 with TRBJ1-5; the D is unclear. Deletions cut 1 base from V and 0 bases from J, with 7 bases between. Germline loops: CDR1 SGHVS, CDR2 FNYEAQ. The CDR3 is made up of 15 amino acids. This CDR3 reads CASSLGHNSNQPQHF. In DNA, the CDR3 is TGTGCCAGCAGCTTAGGACACAATAGCAATCAGCCCCAGCATTTT.

The genes are TRBV5-6 and TRBJ1-1; 7 nucleotides line up with TRBD1. Trimming removed 0 bases from V and 4 bases from J; junction bases left unmatched: 15. Germline assignment: CDR1 SGHDT and CDR2 YYEEEE. This CDR3 spans 18 amino acids. The chain's CDR3 is CASSLDRGGRYGITEAFF. DNA for the CDR3: TGTGCCAGCAGCTTGGACAGGGGAGGCCGGTATGGCATCACTGAAGCTTTCTTT. Variable domain in full (rest from reference TRBV5-6 and TRBJ1-1): DAGVTQSPTHLIKTRGQQVTLRCSPKSGHDTVSWYQQALGQGPQFIFQYYEEEERQRGNFPDRFSGHQFPNYSSELNVNALLLGDSALYLCASSLDRGGRYGITEAFFGQGTRLTVV.

The chain recombines TRBV30 with TRBJ1-2; D perhaps matches TRBD1 (5 bases). This CDR3 region has 12 residues. The germline gives CDR1 GTSNPN, CDR2 SVGIG (reference sequence). The V end lost 2 bases, the J end lost 6 bases, and 10 bases lay between the germline ends. CDR3 in amino acids: CAWSIQGHGYTF. The CDR3 DNA sequence: TGTGCCTGGAGTATCCAGGGCCATGGCTACACCTTC.

The J gene is TRBJ2-3, the V gene TRBV6-2 or TRBV6-3; unclear D gene. The V end lost 1 base, the J end lost 1 base, and 6 bases lay between the germline ends. CDR1 MNHEY and CDR2 SVGEGT come from the germline V gene. The CDR3 sequence is 14 residues long. In DNA form, the CDR3 reads TGTGCCAGCAGTTACTTAATCCGCACAGATACGCAGTATTTT. As protein: CASSYLIRTDTQYF.

The chain has TRBV3-1 (or the pseudogene TRBV3-2) and TRBJ1-5; D is possibly TRBD1 (6 bases). There are 16 residues in the CDR3. The V and J ends lost 0 bases and 2 bases respectively, with 11 bases between them. Per germline, CDR1 LGHDT and CDR2 YNNKEL (reference sequence). The CDR3 DNA follows: TGTGCCAGCAGCCAAGATCCCGGACAGCGCAATCAGCCCCAGCATTTT. Encoded protein: CASSQDPGQRNQPQHF.

The rearrangement links TRBV27 to TRBJ2-1, with 12 bases aligning to TRBD1. The V segment lost 3 bases and the J segment 9 bases; nucleotides outside the gene matches: 12. The CDR3 runs to 17 residues. In germline, CDR1 is MNHEY, CDR2 SMNVEV (reference sequence). CDR3 in DNA: TGTGCCAGCAGTTTTATAAGTTTGGGACAGGGGGCTGGTGAGCAGTTCTTC. This translates into CASSFISLGQGAGEQFF.

This rearrangement joins TRBV2 to TRBJ1-5, with 8 positions matching TRBD1. Looked up from germline, CDR1 is SNHLY and CDR2 is FYNNEI. This CDR3 contains 14 residues. The junction had 7 bases not matched to a gene; V was cut back by 6 bases and J by 6 bases. The DNA of the CDR3 is TGTGCCAGCAGGTTGGGCAGGGGGCTTCAGCCCCAGCATTTT. Translating it yields CASRLGRGLQPQHF. Full variable domain (outside the CDR3, taken from reference TRBV2 and TRBJ1-5): EPEVTQTPSHQVTQMGQEVILRCVPISNHLYFYWYRQILGQKVEFLVSFYNNEISEKSEIFDDQFSVERPDGSNFTLKIRSTKLEDSAMYFCASRLGRGLQPQHFGDGTRLSIL.